A selection of T cell receptor beta chains follows, all from one sample in a study of human versus mouse CDR3 diversity and MHC coevolution. The data were produced by immunoSEQ multiplex PCR, yet TCRdb's version contains in-frame clones alone and is incomplete. There are 60,000 to 95,000 clones in the sample; 85% to 95% occur only once, and around 0.15% lies in the top ten. Sequenced sample: naive CD4+ T cells from blood. These receptors were obtained from a person aged 25 to 69 in good health. Each CDR3 is given with its conserved first and last residue. D genes are given only for firm matches. Some rows have no size entry. The others give once, few or many, or a class for an expanded clone.

V gene	D gene	clone size	J gene	CDR3 protein	CDR3 DNA
TRBV9	TRBD1	.	TRBJ2-1	CASSVRTGGVDEQFF	TGTGCCAGCAGCGTAAGAACAGGGGGTGTGGATGAGCAGTTCTTC
TRBV10-3	TRBD1	.	TRBJ1-1	CAISGGTGYTEAFF	TGTGCCATCAGTGGGGGGACAGGGTACACTGAAGCTTTCTTT
TRBV7-6	.	.	TRBJ2-1	CASSLAPAGAYNEQFF	TGTGCCAGCAGCTTAGCGCCGGCAGGGGCCTACAATGAGCAGTTCTTC
TRBV5-6	TRBD1	.	TRBJ1-1	CASSFWDRETEAFF	TGTGCCAGCAGCTTTTGGGACAGGGAGACTGAAGCTTTCTTT
TRBV5-5	.	.	TRBJ2-2	CASSLPEVTGELFF	TGTGCCAGCAGCTTGCCAGAAGTCACCGGGGAGCTGTTTTTT
TRBV28	TRBD1	.	TRBJ2-3	CASSPVDRASTDTQYF	TGTGCCAGCAGCCCAGTGGACAGGGCGTCCACAGATACGCAGTATTTT
TRBV5-4	TRBD2	.	TRBJ2-5	CASSAGTSGTRETQYF	TGTGCCAGCAGCGCTGGGACTAGCGGAACCCGAGAGACCCAGTACTTC
TRBV7-6	TRBD1	.	TRBJ1-3	CASSLGQGRTGNTIYF	TGTGCCAGCAGCTTAGGACAGGGGAGGACCGGAAACACCATATATTTT
TRBV7-9	TRBD1	.	TRBJ1-1	CASSLNPQGQGSGGAFF	TGTGCCAGCAGCTTAAACCCCCAGGGACAGGGGTCAGGAGGAGCTTTCTTT
TRBV5-4	TRBD2	.	TRBJ2-1	CACSRGTSGAKYNEQFF	TGTGCCTGCAGCCGAGGGACTAGCGGAGCCAAGTACAATGAGCAGTTCTTC
TRBV4-1	TRBD2	.	TRBJ2-2	CASSRTSGDTGELFF	TGCGCCAGCAGCCGGACTAGCGGGGACACCGGGGAGCTGTTTTTT
TRBV5-6	TRBD2	.	TRBJ2-3	CASSPLGLAGVITDTQYF	TGTGCCAGCAGCCCCCTCGGACTAGCGGGGGTGATCACAGATACGCAGTATTTT
TRBV29-1	.	.	TRBJ1-2	CSVEAAGLWMDGYTF	TGCAGCGTTGAGGCCGCAGGGCTATGGATGGACGGCTACACCTTC
TRBV2	.	.	TRBJ2-2	CAVSAATDTGELFF	TGTGCCGTCTCAGCAGCGACCGACACCGGGGAGCTGTTTTTT
TRBV6-5	.	.	TRBJ2-7	CASSYSFGGHEQYF	TGTGCCAGCAGTTACTCCTTCGGAGGGCACGAGCAGTACTTC
TRBV19	.	.	TRBJ2-7	CATSGGVPYEQYF	TGTGCCACCAGTGGAGGGGTTCCCTACGAGCAGTACTTC
TRBV6-6	TRBD1	.	TRBJ2-7	CASSPSGQGAHEQYF	TGTGCCAGCAGCCCTTCGGGACAGGGGGCCCACGAGCAGTACTTC
TRBV5-5	.	few	TRBJ2-3	CASILPQGTDTQYF	TGTGCCAGCATCCTCCCCCAGGGAACAGATACGCAGTATTTT
TRBV10-3	TRBD2	.	TRBJ2-3	CAISKLAGDSTDTQYF	TGTGCCATCAGTAAACTAGCGGGAGATTCCACAGATACGCAGTATTTT
TRBV6-1	.	.	TRBJ2-3	CASMRAWGTDTQYF	TGTGCCAGCATGCGGGCCTGGGGCACAGATACGCAGTATTTT
TRBV30	TRBD2	.	TRBJ2-6	CALEFPGLVSGANVLTF	TGTGCCCTGGAGTTTCCGGGACTAGTATCGGGGGCCAACGTCCTGACTTTC
TRBV11-2	.	once	TRBJ2-3	CASSFVTLAGTDTQYF	TGTGCCAGCAGCTTCGTAACATTAGCGGGCACAGATACGCAGTATTTT
TRBV12-5	.	few	TRBJ1-4	CASGSGGVGEKLFF	TGTGCTAGTGGTTCGGGAGGGGTCGGTGAAAAACTGTTTTTT
TRBV7-3	TRBD2	.	TRBJ2-5	CASSPNLAGGPETQYF	TGTGCCAGCAGCCCTAACTTAGCGGGGGGGCCTGAGACCCAGTACTTC
TRBV2	.	.	TRBJ2-5	CASSLQGPRETQYF	TGTGCCAGCAGTTTACAGGGCCCTCGGGAGACCCAGTACTTC
TRBV18	TRBD1	.	TRBJ1-5	CASSTTGVGSNQPQHF	TGTGCCAGCTCAACGACAGGGGTCGGCAGCAATCAGCCCCAGCATTTT
TRBV21-1	.	.	TRBJ2-3	CASPGTRGTQYF	TGTGCCAGCCCCGGAACGAGAGGTACGCAGTATTTT
TRBV5-1	TRBD1	.	TRBJ2-3	CASSLGTEFLGTDTQYF	TGCGCCAGCAGCTTAGGGACAGAATTTCTGGGGACAGATACGCAGTATTTT